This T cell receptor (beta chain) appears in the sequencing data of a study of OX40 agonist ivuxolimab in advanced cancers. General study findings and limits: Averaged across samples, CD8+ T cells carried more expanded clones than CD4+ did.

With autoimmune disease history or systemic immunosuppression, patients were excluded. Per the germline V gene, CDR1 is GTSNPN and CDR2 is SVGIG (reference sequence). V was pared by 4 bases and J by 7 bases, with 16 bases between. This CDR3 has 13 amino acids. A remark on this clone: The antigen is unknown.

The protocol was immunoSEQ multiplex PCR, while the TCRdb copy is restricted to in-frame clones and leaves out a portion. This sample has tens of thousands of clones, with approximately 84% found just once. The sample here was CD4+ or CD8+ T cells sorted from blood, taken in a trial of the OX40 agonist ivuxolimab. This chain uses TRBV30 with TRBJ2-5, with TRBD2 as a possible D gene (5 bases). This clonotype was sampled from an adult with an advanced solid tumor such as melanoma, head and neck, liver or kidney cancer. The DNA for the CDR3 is TGTGCCTGGACAGAGAGCGGCCCGGGGACCCAGTACTTC. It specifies CAWTESGPGTQYF.